This T cell receptor beta chain stems from a study of blood T cell repertoires in COVID-19. The wider study: Acute-phase and convalescent COVID-19 samples originated in the United States, Italy and Spain. T cells, B-cell-depleted T cells, or PBMCs provided the cDNA or gDNA that served as material.

Germline-derived CDR1 and CDR2 are SGHTA and FQGNSA. The ends were cut back, 2 bases at V and 0 bases at J, with 10 bases in the middle. This CDR3 spans 15 amino acids. Original analysis: Reference gene primer amplification gave nucleated cell count estimates. Method: immunoSEQ multiplex PCR; TCRdb's copy keeps in-frame clones and lacks some. The D gene and trimming were derived from the DNA, and the V and J assignments and clone size from that table. The sample lists around 13,000 clones, 88% occurring once. V and J are TRBV7-2 and TRBJ1-2, with D perhaps TRBD1 (6 bases). This receptor was identified in a human donor in a cohort sampled during active COVID-19. Sequencing was done on a sample of peripheral blood. The CDR3 spells CASSLRGGPNYGYTF. In DNA form, the CDR3 reads TGTGCCAGCAGCTTAAGGGGGGGGCCTAACTATGGCTACACCTTC.